A single sample is the source of the 19 T cell receptor beta chains below, sequenced in a study of OX40 agonist ivuxolimab in advanced cancers. Repertoires were generated with immunoSEQ multiplex PCR, while TCRdb's copy carries only in-frame clones and drops some. There are about 73,000 clones in the sample; 70% to 90% occur only once, and roughly 11% lies in the top ten. The sequencing here drew on CD4+ or CD8+ T cells sorted from blood, taken in a trial of the OX40 agonist ivuxolimab. These receptor sequences come from an adult with an advanced solid tumor such as melanoma, head and neck, liver or kidney cancer.

The chain couples TRBV6-5 to TRBJ1-6; unclear D gene. The V gene's germline CDR1 is MNHEY and CDR2 SVGAGI. This CDR3 is 13 amino acids long. Trimming stripped 8 bases from V and 14 bases from J, with 19 bases between. DNA for the CDR3: TGTGCCAGCCGTTCCCCGAACCCGGAGGCCCTCCACTTT. Encoded protein: CASRSPNPEALHF.

The genes are TRBV5-4 and TRBJ2-5; 13 bases align to TRBD2. The CDR3 has 16 residues. Unmatched junction bases numbered 3, after V lost 0 bases and J lost 4 bases. Per the germline V gene, CDR1 is SGHNT and CDR2 is YYREEE (reference sequence). CDR3 region: CASSLAGTSGTETQYF. CDR3 sequence (DNA): TGTGCCAGCAGCTTGGCGGGGACTAGCGGGACAGAGACCCAGTACTTC.

This chain joins TRBV27 and TRBJ2-1, with D unresolved. This CDR3 has 15 residues. The ends were cut back, 6 bases at V and 0 bases at J, with 12 bases in the middle. Germline V CDR1 and CDR2: MNHEY, SMNVEV (reference sequence). CDR3 in amino acids: CASSLMLSSYNEQFF. CDR3 in DNA: TGTGCCAGCAGCCTTATGCTGAGCTCCTACAATGAGCAGTTCTTC.

This rearrangement joins TRBV2 to TRBJ2-5; D is uncertain. Germline V CDR1 and CDR2: SNHLY, FYNNEI. The ends were cut back, 5 bases at V and 5 bases at J, with 15 bases in the middle. CDR3 length equals 14 residues. CDR3 residues: CASSPGPRRETQYF. CDR3 DNA: TGTGCCAGCAGTCCGGGCCCCCGTAGGGAGACCCAGTACTTC. Variable domain in full (rest from reference TRBV2 and TRBJ2-5): EPEVTQTPSHQVTQMGQEVILRCVPISNHLYFYWYRQILGQKVEFLVSFYNNEISEKSEIFDDQFSVERPDGSNFTLKIRSTKLEDSAMYFCASSPGPRRETQYFGPGTRLLVL.

The V gene is TRBV27, the J gene TRBJ2-7; TRBD1 agrees at 10 bases. CDR1 and CDR2 from the germline V gene are MNHEY and SMNVEV (reference sequence). V lost 2 bases, J lost 4 bases, and 5 bases stayed unmatched. This CDR3 is 15 amino acids long. CDR3: CASSLAGTGAYEQYF. The DNA of the CDR3 is TGTGCCAGCAGTTTAGCCGGGACAGGGGCGTACGAGCAGTACTTC.

This chain uses TRBV14 with TRBJ2-7; D uncertain. In germline, CDR1 is SGHDN, CDR2 FVKESK. The CDR3 loop spans 14 amino acids. Deletions cut 0 bases from V and 3 bases from J, with 9 bases between. CDR3 loop: CASSQDRNSYEQYF. The DNA of the CDR3 is TGTGCCAGCAGCCAAGATCGAAACAGCTACGAGCAGTACTTC. Full variable domain (outside the CDR3, taken from reference TRBV14 and TRBJ2-7): EAGVTQFPSHSVIEKGQTVTLRCDPISGHDNLYWYRRVMGKEIKFLLHFVKESKQDESGMPNNRFLAERTGGTYSTLKVQPAELEDSGVYFCASSQDRNSYEQYFGPGTRLTVT.

The J gene is TRBJ2-2, the V gene TRBV2; the D gene is possibly TRBD2 (5 bases). The CDR3 consists of 13 residues. CDR1 is SNHLY and CDR2 is FYNNEI in the germline V gene. V lost 10 bases to trimming and J lost 2 bases, with 11 bases between them. The CDR3 spells CATVGLNTGELFF. In nucleotides, the CDR3 is TGTGCCACGGTAGGACTTAACACCGGGGAGCTGTTTTTT.

This clone was found a few times. The chain has TRBV4-1 and TRBJ2-1; D is undetermined. This CDR3 region has 16 residues. CDR1 and CDR2 (germline): MGHRA, YSYEKL. Trimming pared 2 bases from V and 0 bases from J, leaving 11 bases between. The CDR3 DNA sequence: TGCGCCAGCAGCCAACCACACTTGGGCTCCTACAATGAGCAGTTCTTC. Protein sequence: CASSQPHLGSYNEQFF.

J is TRBJ2-1 and V is TRBV5-4; a possible D gene is TRBD2 (6 bases). The ends were cut back, 4 bases at V and 3 bases at J, with 14 bases in the middle. The CDR3 contains 15 residues. Germline V gene data show CDR1 as SGHNT and CDR2 as YYREEE (reference sequence). The CDR3 loop reads CASSTTGTLYNEQFF. In DNA form, the CDR3 reads TGTGCCAGCAGCACCACCGGGACTCTCTACAATGAGCAGTTCTTC.

V usage is TRBV6-1 and J usage is TRBJ2-5; 8 positions agree with TRBD1. Trimming removed 8 bases from V and 2 bases from J; junction bases left unmatched: 7. Per germline, CDR1 MNHNS and CDR2 SASEGT. The CDR3 has 14 residues. Here the CDR3 DNA reads TGTGCCAGCGATGGCAGGGGGCTTCAAGAGACCCAGTACTTC. It specifies CASDGRGLQETQYF.

The chain uses TRBV27 and TRBJ2-5, with TRBD2 as a possible D gene (5 bases). V was trimmed by 5 bases and J by 9 bases, leaving 13 bases between them. This CDR3 contains 12 residues. Germline assignment: CDR1 MNHEY and CDR2 SMNVEV (reference sequence). DNA of the CDR3: TGTGCCAGCAGTCCTGGACTCGGGGCCCAGTACTTC. This codes for CASSPGLGAQYF.

The chain recombines TRBV10-2 with TRBJ1-1; 10 nucleotides match TRBD1. Germline CDR1 reads WSHSY; CDR2 reads SAAADI. The CDR3 runs to 16 residues. J was trimmed by 10 bases and V by 0 bases; bases with no gene match: 11. The CDR3 DNA reads as TGCGCCAGCAGTGAGTCCTATGCCGGGACAGGGGCGTCAGCTTTCTTT. This gives the protein CASSESYAGTGASAFF.

The chain couples TRBV27 to TRBJ1-5; TRBD1 agrees at 8 bases. V lost 2 bases, J lost 0 bases, and 6 bases stayed unmatched. The CDR3 loop spans 17 amino acids. In germline, CDR1 is MNHEY, CDR2 SMNVEV (reference sequence). In DNA, the CDR3 is TGTGCCAGCAGTTTAGCAGGGGGCCCTTATAGCAATCAGCCCCAGCATTTT. It yields the protein CASSLAGGPYSNQPQHF.

The chain joins TRBV15 to TRBJ2-7; D is possibly TRBD1 or TRBD2 (5 bases each). CDR1 is LNHNV, CDR2 YYDKDF, per germline (reference sequence). Trimming took 4 bases from V and 2 from J, leaving 15 bases between them. The CDR3 is 15 amino acids. The CDR3 loop is CATSNGVSGTYEQYF. Here the CDR3 DNA reads TGTGCCACCAGCAACGGGGTATCAGGGACCTACGAGCAGTACTTC.

V usage is TRBV7-9 and J usage is TRBJ2-2; the D is unclear. V dropped 2 bases and J dropped 0 bases, with 4 bases sitting between them. Germline CDR1 reads SEHNR; CDR2 reads FQNEAQ (reference sequence). The CDR3 is made up of 14 amino acids. This CDR3 reads CASSLITNTGELFF. The CDR3 region has the DNA TGTGCCAGCAGCTTAATAACGAACACCGGGGAGCTGTTTTTT.

V usage is TRBV27 and J usage is TRBJ1-3; D might be TRBD1 (5 bases). Germline V CDR1 and CDR2: MNHEY, SMNVEV (reference sequence). The CDR3 has 15 residues. Trimming took off 7 bases at V and 2 bases at J, with 15 bases between the two ends. CDR3 nucleotides: TGTGCCAGCACCCGCACAGGTCTCGCTGGAAACACCATATATTTT. This sequence encodes CASTRTGLAGNTIYF.

The V call is TRBV28, the J call TRBJ2-7; possibly TRBD2 for D (5 bases). This CDR3 is built from 17 residues. Germline V gives CDR1 MDHEN, CDR2 SYDVKM. The ends were cut back, 7 bases at V and 0 bases at J, with 22 bases in the middle. CDR3 coding DNA: TGTGCCAGCACCGTCCGGTGGGGAGCCTCGACCTCCTACGAGCAGTACTTC. Translated, it gives CASTVRWGASTSYEQYF.

This rearrangement joins TRBV29-1 to TRBJ1-2; no clear D. Germline V lookup: CDR1 SQVTM, CDR2 ANQGSEA. There are 11 residues in the CDR3. V lost 5 bases and J lost 8, with 12 bases in between. The CDR3 region has the DNA TGCAGCGTTTGGACCGGGAGGGGCTACACCTTC. It codes for CSVWTGRGYTF. The full variable domain, its missing parts supplied by reference TRBV29-1 and TRBJ1-2, is SAVISQKPSRDICQRGTSLTIQCQVDSQVTMMFWYRQQPGQSLTLIATANQGSEATYESGFVIDKFPISRPNLTFSTLTVSNMSPEDSSIYLCSVWTGRGYTFGSGTRLTVV.

The rearrangement joins TRBV25-1 to TRBJ2-7, with TRBD2 matching over 10 bases. Germline V gives CDR1 MGHDK, CDR2 SYGVNS. The CDR3 is 14 residues long. V trimming: 4 bases; J trimming: 3 bases; junction bases outside the gene matches: 3. The CDR3 is CASSGRLAGYEQYF. CDR3 nucleotide sequence: TGTGCCAGCAGTGGACGACTAGCGGGCTACGAGCAGTACTTC.